Following are 32 T cell receptor beta chains from one sample sequenced in a study of technical replicates of blood from a handful of donors. Repertoires were generated with immunoSEQ multiplex PCR, while TCRdb's copy carries only in-frame clones and drops some. The sample contains tens of thousands of clones, about 98% of which appear only once. Specimen: T cells isolated from PBMCs. The source is a human donor in good health.

The V and J genes are TRBV28 and TRBJ2-2; D possibly corresponds to TRBD2 (6 bases). Between the trimmed V and J ends, which lost 8 bases and 4 bases, there was a span of 20 bases. This CDR3 region has 16 residues. In germline, CDR1 is MDHEN, CDR2 SYDVKM. The DNA for the CDR3 is TGTGCCAGCCTGGGGAGGACAATCGTCGTCACCGGGGAGCTGTTTTTT. It yields the protein CASLGRTIVVTGELFF.

This clone was recorded only once. V usage is TRBV5-1 and J usage is TRBJ1-1; D possibly corresponds to TRBD1 (6 bases). The CDR3 consists of 16 residues. The V and J ends lost 0 bases and 3 bases respectively, with 15 bases between them. Germline V gene data show CDR1 as SGHRS and CDR2 as YFSETQ. The CDR3 coding sequence is TGCGCCAGCAGCTTGGAGGGGCAGGGGAAGGACACTGAAGCTTTCTTT. Its protein is CASSLEGQGKDTEAFF.

A single count supports this clone. V is TRBV9 and J is TRBJ2-3; a weak D match, TRBD2 (5 bases). Germline lookup yields CDR1 SGDLS and CDR2 YYNGEE. This CDR3 contains 17 residues. V dropped 3 bases and J dropped 2 bases, with 19 bases sitting between them. CDR3 in amino acids: CASSASSVGEFTDTQYF. The DNA for the CDR3 is TGTGCCAGCAGCGCCTCGAGCGTCGGGGAGTTCACAGATACGCAGTATTTT.

The genes are TRBV6-1 and TRBJ1-6; no definite D call. V lost 1 base and J 9 bases, leaving 13 bases between the germline ends. The germline CDR1 and CDR2 sequences are MNHNS and SASEGT. The CDR3 loop spans 15 amino acids. The DNA for the CDR3 is TGTGCCAGCAGTGAAGTCGGGGTTTTAGGTTCACCCCTCCACTTT. It translates to CASSEVGVLGSPLHF.

This chain links TRBV18 with TRBJ1-1; TRBD1 agrees at 7 bases. The ends lost 4 bases at V and 0 bases at J; junction bases unmatched: 5. Germline V gives CDR1 KGHSH, CDR2 LQKENI. The CDR3 is 15 residues long. The DNA of the CDR3 is TGTGCCAGCTCACAAGGGACAGCCTTGAACACTGAAGCTTTCTTT. It codes for CASSQGTALNTEAFF.

The V and J genes are TRBV29-1 and TRBJ2-7; D remains unclear. Germline loops: CDR1 SQVTM, CDR2 ANQGSEA. There are 12 residues in the CDR3. V was cut by 3 bases and J by 2 bases, with 8 bases left in between. The CDR3 bases are TGCAGCGTTGAGGTCGAGACCTACGAGCAGTACTTC. Translating gives CSVEVETYEQYF.

This chain links TRBV2 with TRBJ2-1, with a tentative D call TRBD1 (6 bases). Trimming pared 7 bases from V and 5 bases from J, leaving 12 bases between. Germline CDR1 SNHLY, CDR2 FYNNEI. This CDR3 comprises 13 residues. CDR3 nucleotides: TGTGCCAGCAATTTGGACAGAGACAATGAGCAGTTCTTC. Translation gives CASNLDRDNEQFF.

This clone was observed a single time. The V call is TRBV30, the J call TRBJ1-2, with D possibly being TRBD1 (5 bases). Per germline, CDR1 GTSNPN and CDR2 SVGIG (reference sequence). The V end was cut by 4 bases, the J end by 0 bases, with 27 bases between. The CDR3 is made up of 19 amino acids. CDR3 in DNA: TGTGCCTGGACGCCCCTTCGGACATTTACTTTAACATCTAACTATGGCTACACCTTC. As protein: CAWTPLRTFTLTSNYGYTF. The full variable domain, its missing parts supplied by reference TRBV30 and TRBJ1-2, is SQTIHQWPATLVQPVGSPLSLECTVEGTSNPNLYWYRQAAGRGLQLLFYSVGIGQISSEVPQNLSASRPQDRQFILSSKKLLLSDSGFYLCAWTPLRTFTLTSNYGYTFGSGTRLTVV.

The table lists this clone with a count of one. This chain uses TRBV4-1 with TRBJ2-3, with a possible D match to TRBD2 (8 bases). Germline V CDR1 and CDR2: MGHRA, YSYEKL. The CDR3 sequence is 18 residues long. V gave up 0 bases and J gave up 0 bases, with 16 bases separating them. The CDR3 DNA reads TGCGCCAGCAGCCAAGATCGGGGGGGGACAGCAAGCACAGATACGCAGTATTTT. Translated, it gives CASSQDRGGTASTDTQYF.

V usage is TRBV6-5 and J usage is TRBJ2-5; TRBD2 is a possible D gene (7 bases). CDR3 size: 14 residues. Trimming removed 0 bases from V and 5 bases from J, with 10 bases in between. CDR1 and CDR2 from the germline V gene are MNHEY and SVGAGI. The CDR3 spells CASSYSRGGETQYF. The CDR3 DNA is TGTGCCAGCAGTTACTCGAGGGGGGGGGAGACCCAGTACTTC.

This chain joins TRBV5-1 and TRBJ2-2, with D perhaps matching TRBD2 (5 bases). In germline, CDR1 is SGHRS, CDR2 YFSETQ. The ends were cut back, 2 bases at V and 7 bases at J, with 9 bases in the middle. The CDR3 sequence is 13 residues long. Written as DNA, the CDR3 is TGCGCCAGCAGCTTACTAGGTAGCGGGGAGCTGTTTTTT. This translates into CASSLLGSGELFF.

This clone was picked up one time. This sequence joins TRBV6-1 and TRBJ2-3; D perhaps matches TRBD1 (5 bases). Trimming left V 4 bases short and J 4 bases short, with 24 bases between. Germline values: CDR1 MNHNS, CDR2 SASEGT. This CDR3 spans 18 amino acids. CDR3 nucleotides: TGTGCCAGCAGTGCAGGGTTCGGTCCGCCACCCCTCGCAGATACGCAGTATTTT. It is translated as CASSAGFGPPPLADTQYF.

This rearrangement joins TRBV14 to TRBJ2-3, with D unresolved. The CDR3 length is 17 residues. V shed 1 base and J shed 1 base, with 15 bases lying between them. In germline, CDR1 is SGHDN, CDR2 FVKESK. The CDR3, as DNA: TGTGCCAGCAGCCAAGGTAGTTGGTACGTGGGCACAGATACGCAGTATTTT. Protein sequence: CASSQGSWYVGTDTQYF.

The genes are TRBV9 and TRBJ2-3; no reliable D call. Germline CDR1 is SGDLS and CDR2 is YYNGEE. V lost 0 bases, J lost 2 bases, and 10 bases lay in between. The CDR3 is 15 residues long. The CDR3 DNA sequence: TGTGCCAGCAGCGTAGGAATAACAATCACAGATACGCAGTATTTT. Amino acids: CASSVGITITDTQYF.

V is TRBV7-3 and J is TRBJ2-1; the D is unclear. V was cut by 2 bases and J by 5 bases, with 10 bases left in between. From germline, CDR1 is SGHTA and CDR2 FQGTGA. This CDR3 comprises 14 residues. As DNA, the CDR3 is TGTGCCAGCAGCTTATTCGGAGCGAACAATGAGCAGTTCTTC. Protein product: CASSLFGANNEQFF. Full variable domain (remainder filled in from reference TRBV7-3 and TRBJ2-1): GAGVSQTPSNKVTEKGKYVELRCDPISGHTALYWYRQSLGQGPEFLIYFQGTGAADDSGLPNDRFFAVRPEGSVSTLKIQRTERGDSAVYLCASSLFGANNEQFFGPGTRLTVL.

This CDR3 is CASSLGGQSTYEQYF. CDR3 in DNA: TGCGCCAGCAGCTTGGGAGGACAATCCACCTACGAGCAGTACTTC. The genes are TRBV5-1 and TRBJ2-7; possibly TRBD1 for D (5 bases). The germline V gene encodes CDR1 SGHRS and CDR2 YFSETQ. V lost 0 bases and J 2 bases, leaving 12 bases between the germline ends. The CDR3 loop spans 15 amino acids.

This clone was detected only once. This rearrangement joins TRBV6-1 to TRBJ2-2; TRBD1 matches 8 bases. The CDR3 contains 15 residues. Trimming took 4 bases from V and 6 from J; bases not matched to a gene: 7. Germline assignment: CDR1 MNHNS and CDR2 SASEGT. The CDR3 DNA reads TGTGCCAGCAGTGCCGACAGGGGCGACGCCGGGGAGCTGTTTTTT. This codes for CASSADRGDAGELFF.

This chain connects TRBV19 to TRBJ1-6, with 10 positions matching TRBD1. Germline values: CDR1 LNHDA, CDR2 SQIVND (reference sequence). The CDR3 runs to 19 residues. Trimming at V came to 3 bases and at J to 5 bases, leaving 13 bases not matched to a gene. The CDR3 nucleotides are TGTGCCAGTAGTATTTCCACGGCCGGGACAGGGGTGAATAATTCACCCCTCCACTTT. Its protein is CASSISTAGTGVNNSPLHF. The complete variable domain, with remaining parts taken from reference TRBV19 and TRBJ1-6, reads DGGITQSPKYLFRKEGQNVTLSCEQNLNHDAMYWYRQDPGQGLRLIYYSQIVNDFQKGDIAEGYSVSREKKESFPLTVTSAQKNPTAFYLCASSISTAGTGVNNSPLHFGNGTRLTVT.

The chain carries TRBV6-5 and TRBJ1-1, with a weak D call TRBD1 (6 bases). This CDR3 contains 15 residues. V dropped 5 bases and J dropped 2 bases, with 15 bases sitting between them. Germline V gene lookup returns CDR1 MNHEY and CDR2 SVGAGI. The DNA for the CDR3 is TGTGCCAGCAGTACACAGGGCGTCCTCAACACTGAAGCTTTCTTT. It codes for CASSTQGVLNTEAFF.

The rearrangement uses TRBV6-1 and TRBJ1-5; tentative D call: TRBD1 (6 bases). V dropped 7 bases and J dropped 0 bases, with 10 bases sitting between them. Germline-derived CDR1 and CDR2 are MNHNS and SASEGT. This CDR3 spans 14 amino acids. CDR3: CASTRGDSNQPQHF. The DNA for the CDR3 is TGTGCCAGCACCAGGGGCGATAGCAATCAGCCCCAGCATTTT.

The V call is TRBV19, the J call TRBJ1-2; 7 bases map to TRBD1. The CDR3 is 21 residues long. Per the germline V gene, CDR1 is LNHDA and CDR2 is SQIVND (reference sequence). J gave up 7 bases and V 7 bases, and 33 bases lay outside the gene matches. The CDR3 DNA sequence: TGTGCCAGTATGGGTTGGGACGGATGGAGGGCACAGGGGACGACCGTCCGTGGCTACACCTTC. Its translation is CASMGWDGWRAQGTTVRGYTF.

The rearrangement uses TRBV28 and TRBJ2-7; TRBD1 is a possible D gene (6 bases). Trimming stripped 6 bases from V and 6 bases from J, with 15 bases between. The CDR3 has 13 residues. Germline-derived CDR1 and CDR2 are MDHEN and SYDVKM. The chain's CDR3 is CASSVQGSGEQYF. The CDR3 DNA follows: TGTGCCAGCAGCGTACAGGGATCCGGCGAGCAGTACTTC.

The chain joins TRBV27 to TRBJ2-1; D possibly corresponds to TRBD2 (6 bases). The germline CDR1 and CDR2 sequences are MNHEY and SMNVEV (reference sequence). Between the trimmed V and J ends, which lost 2 bases and 0 bases, there was a span of 17 bases. The CDR3 has 18 residues. This CDR3 is CASSLSSGGRSSYNEQFF. The CDR3 DNA sequence: TGTGCCAGCAGTTTAAGTTCGGGTGGGAGGAGCTCCTACAATGAGCAGTTCTTC.

V and J are TRBV11-3 and TRBJ2-7; D possibly corresponds to TRBD1 (6 bases). Trimming stripped 3 bases from V and 0 bases from J, with 6 bases between. Germline CDR1 and CDR2: SGHNT and YENEEA. The CDR3 runs to 13 residues. The CDR3 bases are TGTGCCAGCAGCTTGGGACACTCCTACGAGCAGTACTTC. Protein sequence: CASSLGHSYEQYF.

This clone has only one observation. The CDR3 bases are TGCGCCAGCAGCTACCCCAACGGCGATATAGCGGGAGGCCACTACTACGAGCAGTACTTC. This translates into CASSYPNGDIAGGHYYEQYF. The chain combines TRBV5-1 with TRBJ2-7; 10 bases match TRBD2. Germline lookup yields CDR1 SGHRS and CDR2 YFSETQ. V lost 3 bases and J lost 3; bases outside the gene matches: 21. The CDR3 has 20 amino acids.

The gene calls are TRBV11-2 and TRBJ1-4; D remains ambiguous. Germline lookup yields CDR1 SGHAT and CDR2 FQNNGV. The CDR3 is made up of 16 amino acids. Trimming cost V 1 base and J 3 bases, with 12 bases left between them. CDR3 sequence: CASSLVGYSSNEKLFF. CDR3 nucleotide sequence: TGTGCCAGCAGCTTAGTTGGTTACAGCTCTAATGAAAAACTGTTTTTT. The full variable domain, in which reference TRBV11-2 and TRBJ1-4 provide the parts outside the CDR3, is EAGVAQSPRYKIIEKRQSVAFWCNPISGHATLYWYQQILGQGPKLLIQFQNNGVVDDSQLPKDRFSAERLKGVDSTLKIQPAKLEDSAVYLCASSLVGYSSNEKLFFGSGTQLSVL.

CDR3 in amino acids: CAISAWSGELNTEAFF. The CDR3 region has the DNA TGTGCCATCAGTGCTTGGAGCGGTGAACTGAACACTGAAGCTTTCTTT. The chain carries TRBV10-3 and TRBJ1-1; D gene uncertain. V lost 4 bases and J lost 0, with 15 bases in between. The CDR3 runs to 16 residues. From germline, CDR1 is ENHRY and CDR2 SYGVKD.

This chain joins TRBV25-1 and TRBJ2-5; D remains unclear. The CDR3 length is 12 residues. The germline V and J ends were trimmed by 6 bases and 2 bases, with 7 bases remaining between them. CDR1 is MGHDK, CDR2 SYGVNS, per germline. The CDR3 sequence is CASRSLQETQYF. For the CDR3, the DNA is TGTGCCAGCAGATCCCTTCAAGAGACCCAGTACTTC.

This rearrangement joins TRBV21-1 to TRBJ1-3. TRBV21-1 is a pseudogene segment. CDR3 length: 14 residues. CDR3 nucleotide sequence: TGTGCCAGCAGACTACAACACGCACGAAACACCATATATTTT. Protein: CASRLQHARNTIYF.

The chain joins TRBV5-1 to TRBJ2-1, with 10 bases identical to TRBD2. Unmatched junction bases numbered 10, after V lost 3 bases and J lost 4 bases. The length of the CDR3 is 17 residues. CDR1 and CDR2 (germline): SGHRS, YFSETQ. The DNA for the CDR3 is TGCGCCAGCAGCTGGGGGACCGGGACTAGCGATTACAATGAGCAGTTCTTC. This gives the protein CASSWGTGTSDYNEQFF.

The CDR3 DNA is TGTGCCAGCAGTTTAGGAGGACCGGGTAGAGAAGCAACTAATGAAAAACTGTTTTTT. Encoded protein: CASSLGGPGREATNEKLFF. The genes are TRBV28 and TRBJ1-4; D gene uncertain. The CDR3 has 19 amino acids. The V gene lost 2 bases and the J gene lost 0 bases, with 19 bases spanning the gap. Germline assignment: CDR1 MDHEN and CDR2 SYDVKM. Drawing the rest from reference TRBV28 and TRBJ1-4, the complete variable domain is DVKVTQSSRYLVKRTGEKVFLECVQDMDHENMFWYRQDPGLGLRLIYFSYDVKMKEKGDIPEGYSVSREKKERFSLILESASTNQTSMYLCASSLGGPGREATNEKLFFGSGTQLSVL.

This rearrangement joins TRBV29-1 to TRBJ2-7, with TRBD2 matching 13 bases. Trimming removed 7 bases from V and 0 bases from J; junction bases left unmatched: 3. In germline, CDR1 is SQVTM, CDR2 ANQGSEA. The CDR3 is made up of 14 amino acids. Here the CDR3 DNA reads TGCAGCGCCGGACTAGCGGGGGCCTCCTACGAGCAGTACTTC. It specifies CSAGLAGASYEQYF.